This TCR beta chain was sequenced in a study of beta chain features in type 1 diabetes. Study observations and caveats: Among type 1 diabetes patients, VDJ junctions had fewer insertions and more deletions.

cDNA synthesis used the whole RNA isolate, giving expressed TCRB sequences. Some clones are missing from TCRdb's copy, which holds only in-frame ones; the method was immunoSEQ multiplex PCR. Of roughly 450,000 clones listed, over 10% are singletons. Turning to this clone: Its antigen remains unidentified.

V lost 1 base, J lost 4 bases, and 8 bases lay in between. Germline V gives CDR1 SEHNR, CDR2 FQNEAQ (reference sequence). The length of the CDR3 is 13 residues. The receptor was isolated from a woman between 18 and 30 years old in good health. Sequencing input: naive CD4+ T cells from blood. The J gene is TRBJ2-7, the V gene TRBV7-9; possible D gene TRBD1, 6 bases. The CDR3: CASSLGRGYEQYF. The DNA for the CDR3 is TGTGCCAGCAGCTTAGGCAGGGGTTACGAGCAGTACTTC.